The 3 T cell receptor beta chains given below trace back to one sample, sequenced in a study of T-cell reconstitution after alpha-beta-depleted transplantation in children. The library targeted TCRbeta and was prepared with unique molecular identifiers. Each CDR3 protein gets one entry after TCRdb re-called the PCR reads with MiXCR. This sample has about 500,000 distinct CDR3 sequences, with approximately 10% found just once. The sample in question was PBMCs, mostly from graft donor cells, obtained 180 days after TCRalphabeta/CD19-depleted stem cell transplant. The source is a female patient younger than 10 who had a stem cell transplant for aplastic anemia, so the T cells may come from the graft donor.

This clonotype was seen more than once but under ten times. The J gene is TRBJ2-2, the V gene TRBV15, with D perhaps given as TRBD1 or TRBD2 (6 bases each). The germline V gene has CDR1 LNHNV and CDR2 YYDKDF (reference sequence). CDR3 length equals 16 residues. Between the trimmed V and J ends, which lost 4 bases and 0 bases, there was a span of 12 bases. The chain's CDR3 is CATSITRDTNTGELFF. The CDR3 DNA follows: TGTGCCACCAGCATTACGCGGGACACGAACACCGGGGAGCTGTTTTTT.

This clonotype occurred once. Since no conserved phenylalanine or tryptophan closes the CDR3, a read error is the likely cause. J is TRBJ2-1 and V is TRBV4-3; 9 positions agree with TRBD1. The trim removed 0 bases at V and 4 bases at J, leaving 13 bases unmatched. From germline, CDR1 is LGHNA and CDR2 YSLEER. The CDR3 runs to 19 residues. The CDR3 bases are TGCGCCAGCAGCCAAGATCTTGGGGAGGACAGGGGACTATACAATGAGCAGTTCTTG. Translating gives CASSQDLGEDRGLYNEQFL.

The chain has TRBV9 and TRBJ2-5, with 11 bases identical to TRBD1. There are 15 residues in the CDR3. The junction had 5 bases not matched to a gene; V was cut back by 3 bases and J by 4 bases. Per germline, CDR1 SGDLS and CDR2 YYNGEE. The CDR3 DNA is TGTGCCAGCAGCGCATCCGGGACAGGGGGAGAGACCCAGTACTTC. Encoded protein: CASSASGTGGETQYF.